The entry below describes one TCR beta chain. Ten or more counts support this clonotype. Its antigen is not yet known. No qualities accompany the bases; no much larger clone lies one base away. The trim is 0 bases for V and 0 bases for J, with a gap of 9 bases between the germline ends. The germline V gene yields SGHRS for CDR1 and YFSETQ for CDR2. There are 15 amino acids in the CDR3, from cysteine to phenylalanine inclusive. The kept DNA is CDR3 alone, 45 bases in frame from the first base. The data stem from a study of read filtering for tumor transcriptome and immune sequencing (TCRdb year 2020). For context, the study as a whole: The cohort consisted of over 16 male and some 15 female patients, with a mean age of about 64 years and an age range of about 40 to 90. After DNase treatment, whole-transcriptome libraries were prepared using the TruSeq RNA Access Library Prep Kit. The study compared TCR repertoires from targeted immune repertoire sequencing and bulk whole-transcriptome sequencing run on the same bone marrow samples. A main aim was a read-filtering strategy for immune repertoire data, specifically whether clonotypes supported by a single read should be removed. TCR-region mapped reads per sample ranged from about 3.5 to 10.27 million with IR-seq versus only about 80 to 1,300 with RNA-seq. Under revised international staging, about 8 patients fell into R-ISS I, about 17 into R-ISS II and over five into R-ISS III.

TCR libraries were constructed from approximately 360 ng RNA using the Immunoverse kit, and molecular barcoded adaptors covering alpha/delta and beta/gamma chains were employed. TCR library preparation was performed with the same RNA that was used for transcriptome sequencing. An Illumina HiSeq 4000 with 2 x 150 cycles was used to sequence the TCR libraries. The authors' pipeline ran thus. TCR reads were aligned to human V, D, J and C references and assembled into CDR3 clonotypes with MiXCR, including quality filtering and error correction. The tcR package in R was used for analysis of clonotype counts and gene usage diversity. Raw mapping reads were checked after the RNA-seq reads had been mapped by STAR aligner version 2.5.3a onto the human GRCh37 genome. To test the effect of sequencing depth on detected clonotypes, IR-seq fastq files were randomly downsampled using Seqtk 1.3. The raw public reads went through TCRdb reprocessing: fastp at Q25, MiXCR clone calling, in-frame beta chains kept. Rows are combined by CDR3 protein, so each entry shows the most common genes and DNA. It is TCRdb's table, rather than the study itself, that gives the V and J calls and clone size. For this sample the table gives under 150,000 distinct CDR3 sequences, of which about 13% were detected only once. The ten largest clones take up roughly 7.6% of the sample.

Every patient had bone marrow sampled at the time of active disease. Isolation of bone marrow mononuclear cells was performed by Ficoll-Hypaque density gradient centrifugation. Myeloma plasma cells were removed and CD138-negative cells were obtained by negative selection following labeling with CD138 magnetic microbeads on a MACS separator. Flow cytometry with CD138 antibodies on an Attune NxT was used to check how pure the isolated cells were. Total RNA was extracted with TRIzol reagent and quantified with a NanoDrop spectrophotometer. Paired RNA-seq and IR-seq were performed on the CD138-negative bone marrow sample of each patient. Broader findings and caveats from the paper: The sorted CD138-negative fraction was composed of a mixed bone marrow immune population rather than of purified T cells. Compared with RNA-seq, IR-seq captured clonotypes at much higher depth and more reliably, and a smaller IR-seq throughput was enough to identify most shared clonotypes. In IR-seq, roughly 79% of clonotypes but 3% to 3.5% of total reads were represented by single-read clonotypes, whereas in RNA-seq, about 70% of clonotypes and 40% to 55% of reads were represented by single-read clonotypes. Removing single-read clonotypes increased the correlation between IR-seq and RNA-seq shared clonotype proportions.

This TCR was recovered from a donor over 35 with multiple myeloma. The V and J genes are TRBV5-1 and TRBJ2-5; TRBD2 could be the D gene, as 6 bases match. The sample was a population of CD138-negative cells sorted from bone marrow. Taken with the paper, the label for cell subset or site translates to: bone marrow mononuclear cells depleted of CD138+ plasma/myeloma cells by negative magnetic selection. The nucleotide sequence reads as follows: TGCGCCAGCAGCTTGGGTCGGGGGAACCAAGAGACCCAGTACTTC. It specifies CASSLGRGNQETQYF. With all but the CDR3 taken from the reference TRBV5-1 and TRBJ2-5 genes, the full variable domain is: KAGVTQTPRYLIKTRGQQVTLSCSPISGHRSVSWYQQTPGQGLQFLFEYFSETQRNKGNFPGRFSGRQFSNSRSEMNVSTLELGDSALYLCASSLGRGNQETQYFGPGTRLLVL.